This T cell receptor (beta chain) was sequenced during a study of T cell changes during pregnancy in multiple sclerosis. Clones were sequenced by immunoSEQ multiplex PCR, and TCRdb holds only the in-frame ones, with some missing. The data show 51,000 or so clones, about 92% seen once. There are 13 residues in the CDR3. Looked up from germline, CDR1 is MNHEY and CDR2 is SMNVEV (reference sequence). The V gene lost 5 bases and the J gene lost 4 bases, with 12 bases spanning the gap. This sequence was found in a female donor with multiple sclerosis, enrolled in a pregnancy study. Sequenced material: peripheral blood, taken in the second trimester of pregnancy. The chain recombines TRBV27 with TRBJ2-7; D possibly corresponds to TRBD1 (6 bases). The CDR3 here is CASSGGRGYEQYF. CDR3 bases: TGTGCCAGCAGTGGGGGTAGGGGGTACGAGCAGTACTTC.